A selection of T cell receptor beta chains follows, all from one sample in a study of T cell responses to AZD1222 COVID-19 vaccine. Profiled with immunoSEQ multiplex PCR; TCRdb holds only in-frame clones, not every one. The data show roughly 120,000 clones, 87% seen once. The source was peripheral blood, collected on day 0 of AZD1222 vaccination. The receptors shown here come from an adult in good health. Each CDR3 is given with its conserved first and last residue. The order of the fields is J gene, V gene, CDR3 protein.

J gene: TRBJ1-4; V gene: TRBV30; CDR3 protein: CAWRPSQGWGAGEKLFF
J gene: TRBJ2-1; V gene: TRBV19; CDR3 protein: CASTGRGGGHEQFF
J gene: TRBJ1-3; V gene: TRBV28; CDR3 protein: CASSFDPFGGNTIYF
J gene: TRBJ1-1; V gene: TRBV4-3; CDR3 protein: CASSQNGQGIRNTEAFF
J gene: TRBJ2-7; V gene: TRBV6-6; CDR3 protein: CASNILGNGHEQYF
J gene: TRBJ1-6; V gene: TRBV12-3/TRBV12-4; CDR3 protein: CASSSLNSPLHF
J gene: TRBJ1-1; V gene: TRBV6-5; CDR3 protein: CASTRGIGNTEAFF
J gene: TRBJ1-1; V gene: TRBV5-1; CDR3 protein: CASSLSPNTEAFF
J gene: TRBJ1-1; V gene: TRBV5-4; CDR3 protein: CASSVVSNTEAFF
J gene: TRBJ1-3; V gene: TRBV7-2; CDR3 protein: CASSNDRGTGNTIYF
J gene: TRBJ1-1; V gene: TRBV19; CDR3 protein: CASTSAGGTEAFF
J gene: TRBJ1-2; V gene: TRBV4-3; CDR3 protein: CASSQDGTGANYGYTF
J gene: TRBJ2-4; V gene: TRBV6-1; CDR3 protein: CASSEALRDRRGGTKNIQYF
J gene: TRBJ2-5; V gene: TRBV5-1; CDR3 protein: CASKLTSGEETQYF
J gene: TRBJ1-1; V gene: TRBV7-2; CDR3 protein: CASSRPPNTEAFF
J gene: TRBJ2-2; V gene: TRBV6-2/TRBV6-3; CDR3 protein: CASSYPTDRANTGELFF
J gene: TRBJ2-2; V gene: TRBV19; CDR3 protein: CASIKGSGGANTGELFF
J gene: TRBJ2-7; V gene: TRBV28; CDR3 protein: CASGRVEDEQYF
J gene: TRBJ2-2; V gene: TRBV4-1; CDR3 protein: CASNGRSGELFF
J gene: TRBJ2-7; V gene: TRBV12-3/TRBV12-4; CDR3 protein: CASSTPFTSEQYF
J gene: TRBJ2-7; V gene: TRBV7-2; CDR3 protein: CASSLGAGLLGEQYF
J gene: TRBJ2-5; V gene: TRBV12-3/TRBV12-4; CDR3 protein: CASNRDLQETQYF
J gene: TRBJ1-1; V gene: TRBV29-1; CDR3 protein: CSVATGGRPEAFF
J gene: TRBJ1-5; V gene: TRBV29-1; CDR3 protein: CSASFSNQPQHF
J gene: TRBJ1-5; V gene: TRBV7-9; CDR3 protein: CASSLQGRNQPQHF
J gene: TRBJ1-1; V gene: TRBV9; CDR3 protein: CASSVGGPTVRQMNTEAFF
J gene: TRBJ1-4; V gene: TRBV14; CDR3 protein: CASSQDQVTKLFF
J gene: TRBJ2-2; V gene: TRBV19; CDR3 protein: CASKTVNTGELFF
J gene: TRBJ1-1; V gene: TRBV7-3; CDR3 protein: CASSRGSGNTEAFF
J gene: TRBJ2-7; V gene: TRBV15; CDR3 protein: CATSLSAFYEQYF
J gene: TRBJ1-6; V gene: TRBV4-2; CDR3 protein: CASRPSWGLGLNSPLHF
J gene: TRBJ2-3; V gene: TRBV2; CDR3 protein: CASSVGSSTDTQYF
J gene: TRBJ1-6; V gene: TRBV20-1; CDR3 protein: CSARGGSPLHF
J gene: TRBJ2-1; V gene: TRBV29-1; CDR3 protein: CSVGGTSGSIDNEQFF
J gene: TRBJ1-1; V gene: TRBV3-1/TRBV3-2; CDR3 protein: CASSNSPGGPEAFF
J gene: TRBJ2-2; V gene: TRBV10-3; CDR3 protein: CAISENRQNTGELFF
J gene: TRBJ1-1; V gene: TRBV7-8; CDR3 protein: CASSLGQGGNTEAFF